This T cell receptor (beta chain) was captured by sequencing in a study of blood T cell repertoires in COVID-19. Study details: Samples came from the United States, Italy and Spain, spanning acute and convalescent COVID-19. Nucleic acid was either cDNA or gDNA, and it came from T cells, B-cell-depleted T cells, or PBMCs.

As handled by the study authors: Scientists estimated how many nucleated cells there were by amplifying reference gene primers. TCRdb's table, derived via immunoSEQ multiplex PCR, lists solely in-frame clones and lacks some. The D gene and trimming were derived from the DNA, and the V and J assignments and clone size from that table. The table shows fewer than 200,000 clones, with around 89% occurring only once. Sequenced material: peripheral blood. The TCR sequence derives from a man younger than 30 who had recovered from COVID-19.

This CDR3 is CASSQQGVNEQFF. The CDR3 DNA follows: TGTGCCAGCAGTCAGCAGGGTGTCAATGAGCAGTTCTTC. V and J are TRBV12-3 or TRBV12-4 and TRBJ2-1; maybe TRBD1 (5 bases). V shed 5 bases and J shed 6 bases, with 11 bases lying between them. This CDR3 is 13 amino acids long.